The present entry profiles one T cell receptor beta chain with its context. This CDR3 is also generated by other DNA sequences in the sample. Naive CD8 isolation took CD45RO-negative cells positively selected for CCR7 and excluded terminally differentiated effector memory CD45RA+ cells. The record originates from a study of shared clonotypes between healthy human individuals. Study information: A donor's plate count was three for CD4 naive and three for CD4 memory; CD8 naive had two and CD8 memory one.

This CDR3 region has 13 residues. With 4 bases removed from V and 1 base from J, the gap between germline ends came to 8 bases. Per the germline V gene, CDR1 is SGHTS and CDR2 is YDEGEE. Every subset's genomic DNA went evenly onto several immunoSEQ plates. Replicate PCRs for sorted subsets used approximately 190 ng DNA; this equaled 30,000 to 35,000 T cell genomes. Here immunoSEQ multiplex PCR was the method, and the copy in TCRdb shows in-frame clones only, minus some. The sample contains more than 2 million clones, just over 90% of which appear only once. Sequenced input: naive CD8+ T cells from PBMCs. The clonotype originates from a man younger than 35 in good health. Some clones in this sample may be carry-over from other donors' samples. The V call is TRBV5-8, the J call TRBJ1-1, with D unclear. The CDR3 is CASSPTPNTEAFF. DNA of the CDR3: TGTGCCAGCAGCCCCACCCCGAACACTGAAGCTTTCTTT.